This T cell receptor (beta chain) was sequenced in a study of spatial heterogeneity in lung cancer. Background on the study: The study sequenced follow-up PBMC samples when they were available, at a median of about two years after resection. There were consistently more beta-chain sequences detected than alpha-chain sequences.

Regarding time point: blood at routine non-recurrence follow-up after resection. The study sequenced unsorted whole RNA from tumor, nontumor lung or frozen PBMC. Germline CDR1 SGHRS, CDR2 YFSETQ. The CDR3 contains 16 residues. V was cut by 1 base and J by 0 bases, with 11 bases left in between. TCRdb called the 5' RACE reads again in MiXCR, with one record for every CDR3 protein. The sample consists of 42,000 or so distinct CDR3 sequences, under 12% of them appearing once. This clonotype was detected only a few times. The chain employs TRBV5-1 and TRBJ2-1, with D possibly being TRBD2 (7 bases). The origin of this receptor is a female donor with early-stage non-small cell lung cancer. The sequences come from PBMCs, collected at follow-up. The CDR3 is CASSLSGGSSYNEQFF. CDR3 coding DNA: TGCGCCAGCAGCTTGTCGGGGGGCTCCTCCTACAATGAGCAGTTCTTC.